A single sample is the source of the 2 T cell receptor beta chains below, sequenced in a study of breast tumors, draining lymph nodes, adjacent tissues. TCRdb recomputed calls from the multiplex PCR reads with MiXCR, one row per CDR3 protein. The sample comprises more than 200,000 distinct CDR3 sequences, 32% of which are singletons, and over 1.1% rests with the top ten. Samples came from axillary lymph nodes draining the breast cancer. Sequencing was performed on axillary lymph node tissue. All receptors derive from a female donor with breast cancer. Some clones in this sample may be carry-over from other donors' samples.

This clonotype showed up many times. The V call is TRBV6-5, the J call TRBJ2-7; 7 nucleotides agree with TRBD2. Unmatched junction bases numbered 12, after V lost 6 bases and J lost 7 bases. Per the germline V gene, CDR1 is MNHEY and CDR2 is SVGAGI. This CDR3 contains 14 residues. This CDR3 is CASSPGGSVGEQYF. The DNA of the CDR3 is TGTGCCAGCAGCCCCGGCGGGAGTGTAGGGGAGCAGTACTTC.

There are many counts of this clonotype. The chain combines TRBV19 with TRBJ2-7; 8 bases are a match to TRBD2. The CDR3 consists of 14 residues. Trimming at V came to 6 bases and at J to 4 bases, leaving 8 bases not matched to a gene. Germline V gene data show CDR1 as LNHDA and CDR2 as SQIVND (reference sequence). CDR3 sequence (DNA): TGTGCCAGTAGACCGACCGGGAGGGCTTACGAGCAGTACTTC. Amino acid sequence: CASRPTGRAYEQYF.